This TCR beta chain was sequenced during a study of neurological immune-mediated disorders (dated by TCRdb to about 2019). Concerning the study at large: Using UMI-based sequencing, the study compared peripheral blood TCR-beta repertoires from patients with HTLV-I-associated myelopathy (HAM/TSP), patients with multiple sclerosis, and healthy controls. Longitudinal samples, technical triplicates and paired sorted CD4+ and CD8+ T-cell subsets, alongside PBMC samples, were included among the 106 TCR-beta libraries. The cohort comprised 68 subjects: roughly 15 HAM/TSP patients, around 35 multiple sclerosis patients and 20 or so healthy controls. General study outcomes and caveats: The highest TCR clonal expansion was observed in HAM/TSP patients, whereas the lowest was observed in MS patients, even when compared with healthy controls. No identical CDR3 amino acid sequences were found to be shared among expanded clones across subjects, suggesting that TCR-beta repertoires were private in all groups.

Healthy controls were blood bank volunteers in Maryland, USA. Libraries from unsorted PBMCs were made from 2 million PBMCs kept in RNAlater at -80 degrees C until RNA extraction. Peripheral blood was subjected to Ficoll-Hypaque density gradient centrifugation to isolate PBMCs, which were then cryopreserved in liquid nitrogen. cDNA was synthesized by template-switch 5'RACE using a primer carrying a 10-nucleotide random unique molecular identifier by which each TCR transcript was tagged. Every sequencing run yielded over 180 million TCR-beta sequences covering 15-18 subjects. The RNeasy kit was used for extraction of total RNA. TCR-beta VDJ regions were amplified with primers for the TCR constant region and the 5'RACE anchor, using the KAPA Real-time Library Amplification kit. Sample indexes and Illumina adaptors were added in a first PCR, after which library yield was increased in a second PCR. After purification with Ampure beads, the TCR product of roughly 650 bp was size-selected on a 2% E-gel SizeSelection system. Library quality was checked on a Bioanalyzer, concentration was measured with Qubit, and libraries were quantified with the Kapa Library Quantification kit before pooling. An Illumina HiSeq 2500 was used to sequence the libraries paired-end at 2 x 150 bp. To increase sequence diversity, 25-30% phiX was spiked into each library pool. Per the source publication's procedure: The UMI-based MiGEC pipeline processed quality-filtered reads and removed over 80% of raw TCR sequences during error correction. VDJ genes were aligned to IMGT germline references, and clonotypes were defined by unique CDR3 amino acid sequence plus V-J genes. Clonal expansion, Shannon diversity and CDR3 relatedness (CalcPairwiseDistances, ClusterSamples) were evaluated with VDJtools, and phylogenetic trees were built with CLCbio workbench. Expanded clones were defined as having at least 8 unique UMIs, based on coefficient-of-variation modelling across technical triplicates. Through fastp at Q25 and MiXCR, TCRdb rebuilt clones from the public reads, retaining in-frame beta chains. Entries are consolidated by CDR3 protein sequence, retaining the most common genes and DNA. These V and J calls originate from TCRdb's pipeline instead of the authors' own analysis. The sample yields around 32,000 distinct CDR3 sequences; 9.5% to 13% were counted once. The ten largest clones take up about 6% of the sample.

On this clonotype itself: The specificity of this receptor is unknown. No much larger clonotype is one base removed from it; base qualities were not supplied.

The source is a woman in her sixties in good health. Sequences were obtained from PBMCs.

CDR3 sequence: CASSPRPTVANTEAFF. The DNA reads TGCGCCAGCAGCCCTAGGCCGACAGTGGCGAACACTGAAGCTTTCTTT. The rearranged segments are TRBV5-1 and TRBJ1-1; the best D guess is TRBD1, with 5 bases matching. From the germline V gene, CDR1 is SGHRS and CDR2 is YFSETQ. Trimming at the junction amounts to 4 bases on V and 1 base on J, and the germline ends lie 17 bases apart. Inclusive of the bounding cysteine and phenylalanine, the CDR3 is 16 residues long. The entry retains the CDR3 DNA only, 48 bases that are in frame from base 1.